This entry features one T cell receptor beta chain sequence. Its antigen target is currently unknown. The sample holds no much larger clone one base away, and base qualities are not on file. These data are taken from a study of shared clonotypes between healthy human individuals (TCRdb year 2020). As for the study more broadly: The cohort included three men and a couple of women between 18 and 49 years of age. Per donor, three plates each were used for CD4 naive and CD4 memory, two for CD8 naive, and one for CD8 memory. Leukapheresis yielded between about 0.94 and 9.5 billion PBMCs per donor. Blood TCR repertoires of four to six healthy adults were deeply sequenced to estimate repertoire size and the extent of clonotype sharing between individuals. Different laboratories and diverse techniques were used to prepare libraries and sequence TCR repertoires, to increase sequencing depth and limit assay-specific biases.

TCR CDR3 regions were amplified from genomic DNA by multiplex PCR using the deep immunoSEQ assay. Extracted genomic DNA from each cell subset was spread evenly across all wells of several immunoSEQ 96-well plates, with each plate serving as a replicate. For sorted subsets, roughly 200 ng of genomic DNA, equivalent to 25,000 to 35,000 T cell genomes, went into each replicate PCR. The purified libraries were quantified using a Qubit 3.0 fluorometer, sized with a Bioanalyzer 2100, and then quantified again using the KAPA Library Quantification kit. Each immunoSEQ 96-well plate was sequenced on its own single-read 150-cycle Illumina NextSeq 550 flow cell. In the source study's methods: Because only junctional sequences without quality scores were contained in the immunoSEQ output, filtering matching that applied to full-length reads could not be performed. Sequences were annotated with PyIR, a Python wrapper for IgBLAST v1.9, and V/J genes and CDR3 were assigned using IMGT germline references. Reads with weak V/J assignments (E-value above 1e-6), missing CDR3, stop codons, out-of-frame junctions, or ambiguous translated residues were removed. V3J clonotypes were defined as sequences sharing the same inferred V gene, J gene, and CDR3 amino acid sequence. Percentage overlap between repertoires was computed as shared unique clonotypes divided by the size of the smaller repertoire. Repertoire richness was assessed with RTK rarefaction, the Chao1 estimator, and Recon v2.1 estimates of unobserved clonotypes. OLGA was used to compute generation probabilities for all TCRbeta clonotypes that the gDNA method yielded from a handful of donors. TCRdb limited this immuneACCESS table to in-frame rearrangements with V and J called. A share of clones is missing; checked studies link under half to unresolved V genes, and the rest is unexplained. V and J calls and clone size come straight from that table; D and trimming were deduced from the DNA. The sample table contains approximately 2,000,000 clones; only one count was recorded for 92% of them. Together, the top ten hold 0.37% of the sample.

There are 14 amino acids in the CDR3, from cysteine to phenylalanine inclusive. This entry keeps only the CDR3 DNA: 42 bases, framed from base 1. The V end loses 8 bases and the J end loses 4 bases, and a stretch of 17 bases separates them. According to the germline V gene, CDR1 reads SNHLY and CDR2 reads FYNNEI. Study-wide findings and limitations: Sampling was restricted to blood, and TCR repertoires in tissue are likely to differ from TCR repertoires in blood. Because the study included only a small number of donors, the genetic and exposure-history diversity represented was limited. Rarefaction of sorted-subset datasets indicated incomplete sequencing despite the large sequencing depth. Based on pairwise subsampling, the degree of clonotype sharing among donors was expected to be affected by sequencing depth. Approximately 5% of naive CD4, more than 3% of naive CD8, 2% to 2.5% of memory CD4, and 0.35% to 0.4% of memory CD8 clonotypes were shared across four donors. Naive subsets generally had larger estimated clonotype richness than memory subsets did. Higher generation probabilities were observed for clonotypes shared by all four sorted-subset donors than for non-shared clonotypes.

Donors were healthy HIV-negative adults with no recently reported acute infections or vaccinations. All donors were Caucasian adults living in Nashville, Tennessee, USA. Magnetic negative selection was used to enrich CD4+ T cells, after which naive cells were positively selected on CD45RA and the negative fraction became the memory subset. After blood collection by leukapheresis, PBMCs were isolated using Ficoll-Histopaque density gradient centrifugation and then cryopreserved in the vapor phase of liquid nitrogen. Analytical flow cytometry was used to check the purity and quantity of each magnetically sorted T cell population. Each sorted fraction had its genomic DNA isolated and then quantified by UV absorbance on a Nanodrop 2000c.

The sample consisted of naive CD4+ T cells from PBMCs. Explained via the paper, the cell subset or site label denotes: CD45RA+ positively selected. This receptor was taken from a man between 18 and 29 years old in good health. Some clones in this sample may be carry-over from other donors' samples. This chain joins TRBV2 to TRBJ1-1, with the D gene uncertain. The CDR3 region has the sequence CASSTRTQSTEAFF. The nucleotides read TGTGCCAGCTCCACCCGAACACAATCCACTGAAGCTTTCTTT.